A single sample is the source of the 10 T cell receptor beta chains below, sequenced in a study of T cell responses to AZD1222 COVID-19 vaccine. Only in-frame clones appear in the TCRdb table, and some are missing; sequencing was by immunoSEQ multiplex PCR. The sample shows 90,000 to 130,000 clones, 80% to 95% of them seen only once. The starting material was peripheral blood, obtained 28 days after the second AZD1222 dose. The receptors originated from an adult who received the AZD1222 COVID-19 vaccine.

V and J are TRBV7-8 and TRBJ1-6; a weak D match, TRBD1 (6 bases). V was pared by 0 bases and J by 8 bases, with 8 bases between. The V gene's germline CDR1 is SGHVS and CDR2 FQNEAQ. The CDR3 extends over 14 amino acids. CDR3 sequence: CASSLAGGHSPLHF. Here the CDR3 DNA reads TGTGCCAGCAGCTTAGCGGGGGGGCATTCACCCCTCCACTTT.

The CDR3 reads CATGNRLAGGHDEQFF. CDR3 nucleotides: TGTGCCACCGGAAACAGACTAGCGGGGGGGCACGATGAGCAGTTCTTC. The chain uses TRBV15 and TRBJ2-1, with 14 bases lining up with TRBD2. V shed 8 bases, J shed 8 bases, and the junction held 11 bases outside the gene matches. Germline assignment: CDR1 LNHNV and CDR2 YYDKDF (reference sequence). This CDR3 spans 16 amino acids.

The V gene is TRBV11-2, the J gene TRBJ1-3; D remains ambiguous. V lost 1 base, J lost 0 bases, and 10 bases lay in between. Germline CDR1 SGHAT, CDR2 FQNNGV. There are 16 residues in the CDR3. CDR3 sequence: CASSLGTAVSGNTIYF. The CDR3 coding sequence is TGTGCCAGCAGCTTAGGGACTGCTGTCTCTGGAAACACCATATATTTT.

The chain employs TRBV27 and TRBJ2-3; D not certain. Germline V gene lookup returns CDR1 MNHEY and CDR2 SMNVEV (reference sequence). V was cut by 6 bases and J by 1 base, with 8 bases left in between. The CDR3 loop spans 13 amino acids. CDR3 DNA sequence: TGTGCCAGCAGGCCCTTCGGCACAGATACGCAGTATTTT. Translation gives CASRPFGTDTQYF.

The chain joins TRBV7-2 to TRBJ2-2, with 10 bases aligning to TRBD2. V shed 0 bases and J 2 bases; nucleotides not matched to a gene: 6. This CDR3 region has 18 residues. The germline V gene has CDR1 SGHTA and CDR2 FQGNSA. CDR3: CASSLALASGGNTGELFF. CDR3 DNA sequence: TGTGCCAGCAGCTTAGCGCTGGCTAGCGGGGGAAACACCGGGGAGCTGTTTTTT.

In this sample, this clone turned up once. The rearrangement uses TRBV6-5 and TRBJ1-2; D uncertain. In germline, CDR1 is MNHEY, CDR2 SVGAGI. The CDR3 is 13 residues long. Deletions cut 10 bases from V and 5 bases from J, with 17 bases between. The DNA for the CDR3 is TGTGCCACCGGACTGAGGGCAGATTATGGCTACACCTTC. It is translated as CATGLRADYGYTF.

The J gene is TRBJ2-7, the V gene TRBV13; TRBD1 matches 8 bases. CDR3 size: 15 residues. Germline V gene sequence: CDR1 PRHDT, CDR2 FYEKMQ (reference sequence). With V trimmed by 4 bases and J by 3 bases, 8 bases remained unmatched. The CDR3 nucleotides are TGTGCCAGCAGCTCCAGGGGGCGAGGCTTCTACGAGCAGTACTTC. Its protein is CASSSRGRGFYEQYF.

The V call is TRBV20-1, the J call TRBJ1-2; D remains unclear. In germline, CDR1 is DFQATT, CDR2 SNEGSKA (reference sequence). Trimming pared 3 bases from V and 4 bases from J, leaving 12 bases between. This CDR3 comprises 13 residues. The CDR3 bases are TGCAGTGCTAGTTCGCTCGGGAGCTATGGCTACACCTTC. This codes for CSASSLGSYGYTF.

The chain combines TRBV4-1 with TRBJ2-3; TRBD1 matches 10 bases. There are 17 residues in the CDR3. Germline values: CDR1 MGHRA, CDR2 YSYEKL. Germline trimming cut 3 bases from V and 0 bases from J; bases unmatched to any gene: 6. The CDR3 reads CASSHRTGGRSTDTQYF. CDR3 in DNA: TGCGCCAGCAGCCACAGGACAGGGGGTAGGAGCACAGATACGCAGTATTTT.

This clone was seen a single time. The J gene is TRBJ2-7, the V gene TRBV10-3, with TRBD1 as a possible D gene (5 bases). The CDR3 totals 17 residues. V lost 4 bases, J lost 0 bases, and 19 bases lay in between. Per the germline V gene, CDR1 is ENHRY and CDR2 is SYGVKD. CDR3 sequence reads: CAISGLGLIGVSYEQYF. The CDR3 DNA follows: TGTGCCATCAGTGGCCTGGGGCTAATTGGGGTCTCCTACGAGCAGTACTTC.